Listed below are T cell receptor beta chains from one sample, sequenced in a study of patients and donors after allogeneic stem cell transplantation. TCRdb analysed the RT-PCR reads with MiXCR anew, one entry per CDR3 protein. Of 10,000 to 13,000 distinct CDR3 sequences in the sample, less than 25% were seen once. The sequencing input was blood, either unsorted or a sorted T cell fraction (not recorded which). The receptors stem from a human donor who was either an allogeneic HSCT recipient or a stem cell or donor lymphocyte infusion donor (not recorded which). It is not recorded whose cells these are; they may come from a transplant donor. Both conserved end residues are part of each CDR3. A D gene is named only where the DNA matches it firmly. A clone size is listed for some rows: how often the clone was seen (once, few, many), or a class if it is expanded.

j_gene	v_gene	d_gene	abundance	CDR3nt	CDR3aa
TRBJ1-2	TRBV7-2	TRBD1	many	TGTGCCAGCAGTAGGGAACAGGGGACGTACTATGGCTACACCTTC	CASSREQGTYYGYTF
TRBJ1-6	TRBV18	-	-	TGTGCCAGCTCACCCAGGGATAATTCACCCCTCCACTTT	CASSPRDNSPLHF
TRBJ1-2	TRBV6-2/TRBV6-3	-	few	TGTGCCAGCAGTTACGGGACCAATGGCTACACCTTC	CASSYGTNGYTF
TRBJ1-2	TRBV7-2	TRBD1	-	TGTGCCAGCAGCTCGACCGGGACAGTAAATGGCTACACCTTC	CASSSTGTVNGYTF
TRBJ1-2	TRBV7-9	-	-	TGTGCCAGCAGCCTCCCGACGGGTAACTATGGCAACACCTTC	CASSLPTGNYGNTF
TRBJ2-7	TRBV20-1	-	once	TGCAGTGCTCAGCAGGACAGTTACTACGAGCAGTACTTC	CSAQQDSYYEQYF
TRBJ1-4	TRBV12-3/TRBV12-4	-	many	TGTGCCAGCAGTTTACGGGTTTCAACAACTAATGAAAAACTGTTTTTT	CASSLRVSTTNEKLFF
TRBJ1-2	TRBV29-1	-	many	TGCAGCGTGGATACAGCTGGAGGGACCGGCGGCTACACCTTC	CSVDTAGGTGGYTF
TRBJ2-4	TRBV5-1	TRBD1	many	TGCGCCAGCAGCCCGTGGGGACAGGGGGCGAACATTCAGTACTTC	CASSPWGQGANIQYF
TRBJ1-6	TRBV6-6	-	many	TGTGCCAGCAGTTACCGGGGGGCTGCTTCACCCCTCCACTTT	CASSYRGAASPLHF
TRBJ1-2	TRBV6-1	-	-	TGTGCCAGCAGTGAAGCTGGGGCAGTAGATGGCTACACCTTC	CASSEAGAVDGYTF
TRBJ1-1	TRBV18	TRBD1	few	TGTGCCAGCTCACCGCCCAGGGGGGGAGGAAACACTGAAGCTTTCTTT	CASSPPRGGGNTEAFF
TRBJ1-2	TRBV3-1	-	few	TGTGCCAGCAGCCAAGGGCTCGGCTACACCTTC	CASSQGLGYTF
TRBJ1-6	TRBV7-2	TRBD1	few	TGTGCCAGCAGCTTCGGGACAGGAGATAATTCACCCCTCCACTTT	CASSFGTGDNSPLHF
TRBJ1-3	TRBV5-1	-	-	TGCGCCAGCAGCTTGGAGAACTCTGGAAACACCATATATTTT	CASSLENSGNTIYF
TRBJ1-4	TRBV12-3/TRBV12-4	-	many	TGTGCCAGCAGTTTAGAATTTAGGCAGGGGCCGGGAAAACTGTTTTTT	CASSLEFRQGPGKLFF
TRBJ2-3	TRBV29-1	-	many	TGCAGCGTTGACACTCAGGGGAGCGCAGATACGCAGTATTTT	CSVDTQGSADTQYF
TRBJ1-5	TRBV15	TRBD1	-	TGTGCCACCAGCAGCCTTTCGTTTGGGACAGGGATGCAGCCCCAGCATTTT	CATSSLSFGTGMQPQHF
TRBJ1-5	TRBV2	TRBD1	many	TGTGCCAGCAGTTTAGGACAGGACAATCAGCCCCAGCATTTT	CASSLGQDNQPQHF
TRBJ1-2	TRBV6-5	-	few	TGTGCCAGCAGTTACGCATTGCCGAACCATAACTATGGCTACACCTTC	CASSYALPNHNYGYTF
TRBJ1-1	TRBV11-2	-	-	TGTGCCAGCAGCTCAGACATGAACACTGAAGCTTTCTTT	CASSSDMNTEAFF
TRBJ1-2	TRBV29-1	-	-	TGCAGCGTAACGGGACTGAATTTACTCTATGGCTACACCTTC	CSVTGLNLLYGYTF
TRBJ1-2	TRBV2	-	-	TGTGCCAGCAAAGGACGGGGAAACTATGGCTACACCTTC	CASKGRGNYGYTF
TRBJ1-1	TRBV18	-	-	TGTGCCAGCTCACCCAGGGAGGGAGTCACTGAAGCTTTCTTT	CASSPREGVTEAFF
TRBJ1-3	TRBV12-3/TRBV12-4	-	-	TGTGCCAGCAGTTTAAGGGGGGCTGGAAACACCATATATTTT	CASSLRGAGNTIYF
TRBJ1-1	TRBV10-3	TRBD1	many	TGTGCCACCGCGGACAGGGGGCCGTCTGAAGCTTTCTTT	CATADRGPSEAFF
TRBJ1-4	TRBV3-1	-	-	TGTGCCAGCAGCCAACGGCGGGGGCATGAAAAACTGTTTTTT	CASSQRRGHEKLFF
TRBJ2-5	TRBV13	TRBD1	-	TGTGCCAGCAGCTACAGGACAGGGGGTTATGAGACCCAGTACTTC	CASSYRTGGYETQYF
TRBJ1-3	TRBV12-5	-	few	TGTGCTAGTTCGGAAGCCTTAGGAAACACCATATATTTT	CASSEALGNTIYF
TRBJ1-3	TRBV12-3/TRBV12-4	-	few	TGTGCCAGCAGTTATGGAGGACAGACATATTTT	CASSYGGQTYF
TRBJ1-2	TRBV12-3/TRBV12-4	-	-	TGCGCCAGCAGTTTAGCCCCAGGGGCTAACTATGGCTACACCTTC	CASSLAPGANYGYTF
TRBJ1-3	TRBV11-2	-	few	TGTGCCAGCAGCTCGCGGACGCGGGGAAACACCATATATTTT	CASSSRTRGNTIYF
TRBJ2-5	TRBV5-1	TRBD2	-	TGCGCCAGCAGCCCTTTAAAGGCGGGGGAGGAGACCCAGTACTTC	CASSPLKAGEETQYF
TRBJ2-6	TRBV12-3/TRBV12-4	TRBD1	few	TGTGCCAGCAGTGGGGACAGGGGAAAACTTGGGGCCAACGTCCTGACTTTC	CASSGDRGKLGANVLTF
TRBJ1-6	TRBV27	-	-	TGTGCCAGCAGTTTAAGGGCCATCTCCTATAATTCACCCCTCCACTTT	CASSLRAISYNSPLHF
TRBJ2-5	TRBV7-2	-	once	TGTGCCAGCAGCTTAGACAGATTCGGGGTTGAGACCCAGTACTTC	CASSLDRFGVETQYF
TRBJ1-2	TRBV5-5	TRBD1	-	TGTGCCAGCAAAGTTTTGGGACAGGGTGATGGCTACACCTTC	CASKVLGQGDGYTF
TRBJ1-5	TRBV12-3/TRBV12-4	-	few	TGTGCCAGCAGCAGCCGGGGGCATAATCAGCCCCAGCATTTT	CASSSRGHNQPQHF
TRBJ2-3	TRBV10-3	-	many	TGTGCCATCAGTGTATCCACGGGGAACCCAGATACGCAGTATTTT	CAISVSTGNPDTQYF
TRBJ2-7	TRBV6-6	TRBD2	few	TGTGCCAGCAGTTCCACCGGGACTAGCACAGCCTACGAGCAGTACTTC	CASSSTGTSTAYEQYF
TRBJ1-5	TRBV12-3/TRBV12-4	TRBD1	many	TGTGCCAGCTCAACGACAGGGTTCAATCAGCCCCAGCATTTT	CASSTTGFNQPQHF
TRBJ1-1	TRBV12-3/TRBV12-4	-	few	TGTGCCAGCAGTCAAGGACGGGGCGTCACTGAAGCTTTCTTT	CASSQGRGVTEAFF
TRBJ1-1	TRBV6-5	TRBD1	-	TGTGCCAGCAACAGGGGGCGACGCGATGGTGAAGCTTTCTTT	CASNRGRRDGEAFF
TRBJ1-2	TRBV20-1	-	-	TGCAGTGCATGGGGCAGGTCATCTCACTATGGCTACACCTTC	CSAWGRSSHYGYTF
TRBJ1-6	TRBV20-1	TRBD1	once	TGCAGCGCTTCCGGGACAGGGGGTTCACCCCTCCACTTT	CSASGTGGSPLHF
TRBJ1-4	TRBV2	-	few	TGTGCCAGCAGTGAAAGTGAAAAACTGTTTTTT	CASSESEKLFF
TRBJ2-3	TRBV9	TRBD2	-	TGTGCCAGCAGCGCCGGGACTAGCTGGACAGATACGCAGTATTTT	CASSAGTSWTDTQYF